Listed below are T cell receptor beta chains from one sample, sequenced in a study of blood T cell repertoires in COVID-19. The repertoire was sequenced with immunoSEQ multiplex PCR; TCRdb's copy has only in-frame clones and lacks some. The repertoire holds 350,000 or so clones, with 80% to 90% as singletons. The sample consisted of peripheral blood. These receptors came from a woman aged 30 to 39 with COVID-19, enrolled during active disease. CDR3s include the opening cysteine and the closing phenylalanine or tryptophan. The D gene is left open where the match is weak. Not all rows give a size; the values are once, few, many and, for expanded clones, a class.

TGCAGCGGTGGGGGGACTGAAGCTTTCTTT,CSGGGTEAFF,-,-,TRBV29-1,TRBJ1-1
TGTGCCAGCAGCTGGCTAGCGGGAGGGCCGGGGGAGCAGTTCTTC,CASSWLAGGPGEQFF,-,TRBD2,TRBV11-2,TRBJ2-1
TGTGCCAGCAGCAGGGACTCTACGGACGAGCAGCAGTACTTC,CASSRDSTDEQQYF,once,-,TRBV9,TRBJ2-7
TGCGCCAGCAGCTTCAGTACACCGTCCTACGAGCAGTACTTC,CASSFSTPSYEQYF,-,-,TRBV5-1,TRBJ2-7
TGTGCCAGCACCATGAGCTCTGGGGCCAACGTCCTGACTTTC,CASTMSSGANVLTF,-,-,TRBV2,TRBJ2-6
TGTGCCAGCAGTTTCGGAGAGGGGGGGAGTTCACCCCTCCACTTT,CASSFGEGGSSPLHF,-,-,TRBV25-1,TRBJ1-6
TGTGCCAGCAGCGTAGACGCGGCGAGCTCCTACGAGCAGTACTTC,CASSVDAASSYEQYF,-,-,TRBV9,TRBJ2-7
TGTGCCACCGCGCATTTAGCGGGACCTTACAATGAGCAGTTCTTC,CATAHLAGPYNEQFF,-,TRBD2,TRBV7-3,TRBJ2-1
TGCAGCGTTCAGGGACAGGGGGCTAGTGGCTACACCTTC,CSVQGQGASGYTF,-,TRBD1,TRBV29-1,TRBJ1-2
TGCGCCAGTGCGTACGATTCCCCCTACGAGCAGTACTTC,CASAYDSPYEQYF,-,-,TRBV10-2,TRBJ2-7
TGTGCCAGCAGCTTTAACAGGGACGGGGAGACCCAGTACTTC,CASSFNRDGETQYF,-,-,TRBV7-2,TRBJ2-5
TGTGCCAGCTCACCACCCGCAGGGGAAAACATTCAGTACTTC,CASSPPAGENIQYF,-,-,TRBV18,TRBJ2-4
TGTGCCAGCAGCCGTGGGGGGGGAGCCTACGAGCAGTACTTC,CASSRGGGAYEQYF,-,TRBD2,TRBV3-1/TRBV3-2,TRBJ2-7
TGTGCCAGCAGAACCCCGAAGGGGAGCACAGATACGCAGTATTTT,CASRTPKGSTDTQYF,-,-,TRBV6-5,TRBJ2-3
TGTGCCAGCAGTTTTTTCGGGGGACAGGGGGCCCGCGAGCAGTACTTC,CASSFFGGQGAREQYF,once,TRBD1,TRBV28,TRBJ2-7
TGTGCCAGCAGTGAACGGGGCGGGAGCATAAAGGATGAGCAGTTCTTC,CASSERGGSIKDEQFF,-,TRBD2,TRBV2,TRBJ2-1
TGTGCCAGCACTACAGGGGGCAAGAGCAATCAGCCCCAGCATTTT,CASTTGGKSNQPQHF,-,TRBD1,TRBV6-5,TRBJ1-5
TGTGCCAGCAGCGTAGCAGGACTCACGGGCGCAGATACGCAGTATTTT,CASSVAGLTGADTQYF,-,-,TRBV9,TRBJ2-3
TGCGCCAGCATGGGGCCAACGGGACAGACGAAGGGGCATACGCAGTATTTT,CASMGPTGQTKGHTQYF,once,TRBD1,TRBV10-2,TRBJ2-3
TGTGCCAGCAGCCCGGACAGGGGATGGGAGACCCAGTACTTC,CASSPDRGWETQYF,-,TRBD1,TRBV13,TRBJ2-5
TGTGCCAGCAGTGCGGGACAGGGGGAAGAAAAACTGTTTTTT,CASSAGQGEEKLFF,-,TRBD1,TRBV28,TRBJ1-4
TGTGCCAGCTCACCACCGTCGGGACAGGGCCCAGATACGCAGTATTTT,CASSPPSGQGPDTQYF,-,TRBD1,TRBV18,TRBJ2-3
TGTGCCTGGAGTGTCGGCGGGACAGGGGGACTCTGGGCTGGAAACACCATATATTTT,CAWSVGGTGGLWAGNTIYF,-,TRBD1,TRBV30,TRBJ1-3
TGTGCCAGCAGCTTACTAGCGGGAGGGAGGACCGGGGAGCTGTTTTTT,CASSLLAGGRTGELFF,-,TRBD2,TRBV5-4,TRBJ2-2
TGTGCCAGCAGCCCAACGTCCCGGGGATTCTCTGGAAACACCATATATTTT,CASSPTSRGFSGNTIYF,-,-,TRBV9,TRBJ1-3
TGTGCCAGCAGTGAACCAGGGATCGGGGAGACCCAGTACTTC,CASSEPGIGETQYF,-,-,TRBV6-1,TRBJ2-5
TGTGCCAGCAGTACCCGCGGCTACAATGAGCAGTTCTTC,CASSTRGYNEQFF,-,-,TRBV6-5,TRBJ2-1
TGCGCCAGCAGCTTGGAAACAAATACCTACAATGAGCAGTTCTTC,CASSLETNTYNEQFF,-,-,TRBV5-1,TRBJ2-1
TGTGCCAGCAGTGTACGTACAGGGGGCGGCAATCAGCCCCAGCATTTT,CASSVRTGGGNQPQHF,-,TRBD1,TRBV6-1,TRBJ1-5
TGTGCCACCAGTGATGGGGGGGCGTACACTGAAGCTTTCTTT,CATSDGGAYTEAFF,once,-,TRBV24-1,TRBJ1-1
TGCAGTGCTAGTTCGGGAAGCGATCAGCCCCAGCATTTT,CSASSGSDQPQHF,once,-,TRBV20-1,TRBJ1-5
TGTGCCAGTAGTATAGCTGGGACAGGGGGCAACAATCAGCCCCAGCATTTT,CASSIAGTGGNNQPQHF,once,TRBD1,TRBV19,TRBJ1-5
TGTGCCAGCAGCTCGGGACAGTTGAGCTATAATTCACCCCTCCACTTT,CASSSGQLSYNSPLHF,many,TRBD1,TRBV7-2,TRBJ1-6
TGTGCCAGCAGCTCGGCCTCAGGGGGGGATACGCAGTATTTT,CASSSASGGDTQYF,-,-,TRBV5-4,TRBJ2-3
TGCGCCAGCAGCTTGCTTAGTGGGGGCGCGGACACTGAAGCTTTCTTT,CASSLLSGGADTEAFF,-,-,TRBV5-1,TRBJ1-1
TGTGCCATAGAGGGAACAGGGGGCTCCACAGATACGCAGTATTTT,CAIEGTGGSTDTQYF,once,TRBD1,TRBV2,TRBJ2-3
TGTGCCACCAGCCCAGATTTGGGCGTCCGCGAGCAGTACTTC,CATSPDLGVREQYF,-,-,TRBV15,TRBJ2-7
TGTGCCAGCAGGTTCCAGGGGTCCTACAATGAGCAGTTCTTC,CASRFQGSYNEQFF,-,-,TRBV2,TRBJ2-1
TGTGCCAGCAGTTACGTCCGGACAGGGATCTACGAGCAGTACTTC,CASSYVRTGIYEQYF,-,TRBD1,TRBV27,TRBJ2-7
TGTGCCAGCAGCTTAAGGGACAGGGGGAATCAGCCCCAGCATTTT,CASSLRDRGNQPQHF,-,TRBD1,TRBV5-6,TRBJ1-5